The source of this T cell receptor (beta chain) is a study of blood T cells in healthy people across ages (dated by TCRdb to 2013 to 2016). Looking at the study overall: In model experiments, template switching captured roughly one uniquely barcoded TCR beta cDNA molecule for every two T cells. Age-related changes in TCR beta repertoire diversity were measured in the study by deep sequencing normalized with unique cDNA molecular identifiers. Four age groups were formed from the donors: young (average roughly 15 years), middle-aged (around 40), aged (more than 55) and long-lived (roughly 81). To avoid experimental bias, donors of different ages were randomly spread across the sequencing lanes. For two donors (one aged 18 to 30 and one aged 80 or older), the study analyzed two additional independent replicas of 1 million unique cDNA reads from the same blood draw. Here is what the overall study found, with its caveats: Estimates of total diversity based on one million sequenced T cells were regarded as lower bounds and as underestimates. Observed TCR beta diversity per million T cells fell roughly linearly with age, and a significant reduction was already apparent by age roughly 40. Bulk unsorted PBMC profiling prevented conclusive comparison of naive and antigen-experienced compartments. Observed TCR beta diversity correlated strongly with the percentage of naive T cells measured by flow cytometry. Compared with the aged group, the long-lived group had more naive CD4+ T cells, fewer expanded clones and increased TCR diversity, a pattern suggesting age selection. Because the CMV infection status of the donors was unknown, age-related changes in expanded clonotypes may potentially have been confounded.

Donors were 39 systemically healthy Caucasian individuals from Russia aged roughly 6 to 95 years. Each donor gave 8.5 to 10 milliliters of peripheral blood, collected into EDTA-treated Vacutainer tubes. PBMCs were isolated by Ficoll-Paque density-gradient centrifugation, with at least 7 million obtained per sample. Trizol reagent was used to extract total RNA from the PBMCs, yielding at least 5 micrograms per sample. Naive CD45RAhigh/CD27high T cell percentages were measured by flow cytometry on a PBMC aliquot from every donor. The library was produced with 5' RACE. Sequencing instrument: Illumina HiSeq 2500. A second PCR of about 7 to 12 cycles was run with a J-beta primer mix and a sample-barcoded 5' primer. A template-switch 5' adaptor carrying 12 random nucleotides introduced a unique molecular identifier onto each TCR beta cDNA molecule. Each sample yielded at least 2.5 million CDR3-containing paired-end reads. First-strand cDNA was synthesized from all RNA with the Mint cDNA synthesis kit, primed by a TRBC-specific oligonucleotide. All cDNA was treated with uracil-DNA glycosylase and then went through a first 18-cycle PCR with the universal primers M1SS and BC2_uni_R. Regarding the original processing steps: For normalization, 1 million high-quality reads were randomly selected from each sample, with every read carrying a distinct molecular identifier. Reads sharing molecular identifiers were discarded rather than binned into consensus sequences. MiTCR, with a Q25 quality threshold and the strictest error-elimination algorithm, was used for CDR3 identification, clonotype clustering and error correction. Lower-bound total TCR beta diversity was estimated with a nonparametric unseen species model using Euler transformation. The raw public reads went through TCRdb reprocessing: fastp at Q25, MiXCR clone calling, in-frame beta chains kept. Identical CDR3 proteins give one entry, which carries the most common genes and DNA. TCRdb's processing, not the authors', yielded these V and J calls. This sample holds 550,000 to 700,000 distinct CDR3 sequences; approximately 25% were observed only once. The top ten clonotypes cover approximately 17% of the sample.

This clonotype occurred many times. The target of this receptor is not known. The sample holds no much larger clone one base away, and base qualities are not on file. From a lookup of the germline V gene, CDR1 and CDR2 are ENHRY and SYGVKD. Compared with germline, V lacks 10 bases and J lacks 4 bases; bases without a gene match: 3. Counted from cysteine to phenylalanine, this CDR3 has 13 amino acids. CDR3 DNA is the only sequence kept; it has 39 bases, read in frame from the first base. The clonotype comes from a woman aged 70 to 79 in good health. Sequencing used blood. This receptor chain uses TRBV10-3 and TRBJ2-1; 11 central bases correspond to TRBD2. The CDR3 sequence is CASTSGGYNEQFF. The nucleotide sequence reads TGTGCCAGTACTAGCGGGGGTTACAATGAGCAGTTCTTC.